The source of this TCR beta chain is a study of early T cells in non-severe SARS-CoV-2 infection. The count of this clonotype is one. One entry per CDR3 protein, called by TCRdb with MiXCR from the 5' RACE reads. The sample yields tens of thousands of distinct CDR3 sequences, about 15% seen once. The V end was cut by 6 bases, the J end by 0 bases, with 12 bases between. CDR3 size: 15 residues. The sequenced sample consisted of whole blood. This sequence originates from an adult who was a healthcare worker with PCR-confirmed SARS-CoV-2 infection or an uninfected control (not recorded which). The chain links TRBV12-3 or TRBV12-4 to TRBJ2-1; unclear D gene. CDR3 nucleotides: TGTGCCAGCAGCCCCACCCGTCGCTCCTACAATGAGCAGTTCTTC. Encoded protein: CASSPTRRSYNEQFF.